These 9 T cell receptor beta chains came from one sample sequenced in a study of cytomegalovirus exposure and HLA in healthy donors (dated by TCRdb to between 2016 and 2019). The library was generated by the immunoSEQ multiplex PCR assay. A mixture of 60 forward primers for TCR Vbeta segments and 13 reverse primers for TCR Jbeta segments was used in the multiplex PCR. Held by TCRdb, this immuneACCESS table contains in-frame sequences only and omits some clones. Under half of the omission traces to an unresolved V gene where checked; the cause of the rest is unknown. This sample lists some 54,000 clones; around 82% were detected once. 5.5% to 7% of the sample is taken by the ten largest. The sample comprised PBMCs. These receptors came from a male donor in good health and CMV-seronegative.

This chain uses TRBV9 with TRBJ2-3; 13 positions agree with TRBD2. This CDR3 has 20 residues. The V gene end was trimmed by 3 bases and the J gene end by 0 bases; junction bases not matched to a gene: 13. The V gene's germline CDR1 is SGDLS and CDR2 YYNGEE. The CDR3 loop is CASSGGLGLAGRRSTDTQYF. CDR3 nucleotide sequence: TGTGCCAGCAGCGGGGGGCTGGGACTAGCGGGGCGGCGAAGCACAGATACGCAGTATTTT.

This sequence joins TRBV7-6 and TRBJ2-5; D perhaps matches TRBD2 (5 bases). CDR3 length equals 15 residues. V shed 0 bases and J shed 5 bases, with 13 bases lying between them. The germline V gene has CDR1 SGHVS and CDR2 FNYEAQ. The CDR3 loop is CASSLAGGLGETQYF. DNA of the CDR3: TGTGCCAGCAGCTTAGCCGGCGGGCTGGGGGAGACCCAGTACTTC.

The rearrangement joins TRBV4-3 to TRBJ1-2; D is perhaps TRBD1 (5 bases). The CDR3 loop spans 12 amino acids. Per the germline V gene, CDR1 is LGHNA and CDR2 is YSLEER. Trimming left V 5 bases short and J 8 bases short, with 12 bases between. CDR3 loop: CASSDSSGGYTF. The CDR3 DNA reads TGCGCCAGCAGCGACAGTAGCGGGGGCTACACCTTC.

This sequence joins TRBV11-1 and TRBJ1-1; D may be TRBD1 (5 bases). In germline, CDR1 is SGHAT, CDR2 FQDESV (reference sequence). CDR3 length equals 13 residues. Trimming pared 11 bases from V and 3 bases from J, leaving 16 bases between. The CDR3 is CAGRGPEDTEAFF. Here the CDR3 DNA reads TGTGCCGGAAGGGGCCCCGAGGACACTGAAGCTTTCTTT. Using reference TRBV11-1 and TRBJ1-1 for the parts outside the CDR3, the full variable domain is EAEVAQSPRYKITEKSQAVAFWCDPISGHATLYWYRQILGQGPELLVQFQDESVVDDSQLPKDRFSAERLKGVDSTLKIQPAELGDSAMYLCAGRGPEDTEAFFGQGTRLTVV.

V and J are TRBV11-3 and TRBJ2-1; 8 nucleotides match TRBD2. V gave up 8 bases and J gave up 11 bases; unmatched junction bases: 14. Germline CDR1 and CDR2: SGHNT and YENEEA. The CDR3 spans 14 residues. CDR3 loop: CASSLPGTSSKQFF. CDR3 sequence (DNA): TGTGCCAGCTCCCTCCCGGGGACTAGTAGTAAGCAGTTCTTC.

The chain uses TRBV7-2 and TRBJ1-5; 10 bases are a match to TRBD1. The CDR3 runs to 17 residues. From germline, CDR1 is SGHTA and CDR2 FQGNSA. Trimming took 5 bases from V and 0 from J; bases not matched to a gene: 7. In DNA form, the CDR3 reads TGTGCCAGCAGCACATGGACAGGGGGATATAGCAATCAGCCCCAGCATTTT. Protein sequence: CASSTWTGGYSNQPQHF.

V and J are TRBV10-2 and TRBJ1-1; D may be TRBD1 (5 bases). Per the germline V gene, CDR1 is WSHSY and CDR2 is SAAADI. Trimming cost V 0 bases and J 7 bases, with 9 bases left between them. The CDR3 has 13 amino acids. The CDR3 DNA reads as TGCGCCAGCAGTGAGTCGGCCGGGGGTGAAGCTTTCTTT. It translates to CASSESAGGEAFF.

This chain links TRBV7-2 with TRBJ2-7; D unclear. Germline lookup yields CDR1 SGHTA and CDR2 FQGNSA. The CDR3 spans 13 residues. Between the trimmed V and J ends, which lost 2 bases and 2 bases, there was a span of 7 bases. The CDR3 is CASSLQATYEQYF. The CDR3 DNA follows: TGTGCCAGCAGCTTACAAGCGACCTACGAGCAGTACTTC.

The CDR3 is CSVESGDYYGYTF. CDR3 sequence (DNA): TGCAGCGTGGAATCCGGAGACTACTATGGCTACACCTTC. The V gene is TRBV29-1, the J gene TRBJ1-2; D unresolved. This CDR3 spans 13 amino acids. Trimming pared 6 bases from V and 3 bases from J, leaving 14 bases between. Germline V CDR1 and CDR2: SQVTM, ANQGSEA. Variable domain in full (rest from reference TRBV29-1 and TRBJ1-2): SAVISQKPSRDICQRGTSLTIQCQVDSQVTMMFWYRQQPGQSLTLIATANQGSEATYESGFVIDKFPISRPNLTFSTLTVSNMSPEDSSIYLCSVESGDYYGYTFGSGTRLTVV.